This T cell receptor (beta chain) was profiled in a study of cytomegalovirus exposure and HLA in healthy donors (dated by TCRdb to about 2017). For context, the study as a whole: The roughly 650 repertoires of the first cohort and the 120 or so validation repertoires were produced on the same platform, according to a later analysis. The study aimed to test whether signatures of past pathogen exposure could be identified by cataloging public T cell receptors. Besides the first cohort of approximately 670 subjects, a separate validation cohort made up of 95 to 150 different subjects was used. High-throughput TCR immunosequencing, statistical association of individual TCRs with disease status, and machine learning were combined to predict cytomegalovirus infection status. Overall study outcomes, separate from this receptor: In the study, 150 to 200 TCR beta chains were listed as associated with cytomegalovirus. The validation cohort had no HLA typing available for a later analysis, so co-occurrence within that cohort was assessed over all 120 or so repertoires. In both the original and validation cohorts, the classifier was reported to diagnose cytomegalovirus status with high specificity and sensitivity. A later analysis found that TCRs clustered in the first cohort also tended to co-occur in the 95 to 150 validation repertoires, with 94% of cluster scores above 0. The authors suggested that the approach could potentially be generalized to other disease states and immunological phenotypes. In vitro tests confirmed that a few of the cytomegalovirus-associated TCR beta chains recognize cytomegalovirus antigens. While some public TCRs were present in many individuals, most TCR sequences turned up only very rarely across donors.

Note on this clone: It has no known antigen specificity. Base qualities are not at hand, and no much larger clone is one base apart.

The library relied on the immunoSEQ multiplex PCR assay. Per the authors' processing: A statistical classification framework was built for diagnosing cytomegalovirus status from the catalog of TCR beta chain sequences. The table was pulled from immuneACCESS by TCRdb, which kept in-frame rearrangements only. Such tables lose some clones; where checked, under half of the loss comes from unresolved V genes, and the rest has no known cause. From that table come the V and J calls and clone size; the DNA was used to work out D and trimming. Within this sample are approximately 260,000 clones, with about 86% of them counted one time only. The leading ten clones occupy around 1% of the sample. Germline trimming: 9 bases from V, 5 bases from J; junction bases outside gene matches: 7. The germline V gene (reference sequence) sets CDR1 to SGHNT and CDR2 to YYREEE. The CDR3, cysteine through phenylalanine, is 13 amino acids long. Just CDR3 DNA is preserved here, 39 bases in frame from base 1.

The donors belonged to the validation cohort of about 120 subjects, which was separate from the roughly 670-subject first cohort. The TCR was taken from a woman younger than 35 in good health and CMV-seronegative. Sequencing used PBMCs. The chain is made from TRBV5-4 and TRBJ1-1; 10 bases in the junction line up with TRBD1. The sequenced DNA: TGTGCCACCCTTCGACAGGGGGCGACTGAAGCTTTCTTT. Its translation is CATLRQGATEAFF.